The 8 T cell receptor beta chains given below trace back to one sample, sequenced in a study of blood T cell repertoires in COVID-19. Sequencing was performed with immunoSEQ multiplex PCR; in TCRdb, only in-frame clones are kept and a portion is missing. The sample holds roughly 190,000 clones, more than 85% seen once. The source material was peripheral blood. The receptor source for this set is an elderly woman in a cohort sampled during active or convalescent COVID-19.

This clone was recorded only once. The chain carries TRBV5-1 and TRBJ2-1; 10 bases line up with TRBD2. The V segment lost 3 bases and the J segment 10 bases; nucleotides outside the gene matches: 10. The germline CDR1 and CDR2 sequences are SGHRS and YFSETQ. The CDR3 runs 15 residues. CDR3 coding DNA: TGCGCCAGCAGCTCAGGGCTAGCGGGAGATGAGGAGCAGTTCTTC. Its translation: CASSSGLAGDEEQFF.

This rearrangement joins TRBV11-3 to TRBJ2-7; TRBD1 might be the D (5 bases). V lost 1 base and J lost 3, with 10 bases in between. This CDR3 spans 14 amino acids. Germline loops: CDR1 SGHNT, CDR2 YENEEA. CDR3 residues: CASSLGQNNYEQYF. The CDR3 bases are TGTGCCAGCAGCTTAGGACAGAACAACTACGAGCAGTACTTC.

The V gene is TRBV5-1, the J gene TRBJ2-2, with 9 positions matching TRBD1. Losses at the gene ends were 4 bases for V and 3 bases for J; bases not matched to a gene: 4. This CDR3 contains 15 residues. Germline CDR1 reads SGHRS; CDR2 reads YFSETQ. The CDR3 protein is CASSRGQGDTGELFF. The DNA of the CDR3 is TGCGCCAGCAGCCGGGGACAGGGTGACACCGGGGAGCTGTTTTTT.

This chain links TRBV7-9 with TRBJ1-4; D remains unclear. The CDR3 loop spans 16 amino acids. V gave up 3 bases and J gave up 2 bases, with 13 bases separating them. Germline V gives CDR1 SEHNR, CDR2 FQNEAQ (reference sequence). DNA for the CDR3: TGTGCCAGCAGCTTGCCGAGAGGGCAGACTAATGAAAAACTGTTTTTT. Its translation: CASSLPRGQTNEKLFF.

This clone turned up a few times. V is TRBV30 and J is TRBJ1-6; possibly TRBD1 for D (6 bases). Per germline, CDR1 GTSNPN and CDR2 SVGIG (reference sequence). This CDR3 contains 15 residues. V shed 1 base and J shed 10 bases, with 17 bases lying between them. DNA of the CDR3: TGTGCCTGGAGTGCTATCGAGGGGGAGAGATCACCCCTCCACTTT. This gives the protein CAWSAIEGERSPLHF.

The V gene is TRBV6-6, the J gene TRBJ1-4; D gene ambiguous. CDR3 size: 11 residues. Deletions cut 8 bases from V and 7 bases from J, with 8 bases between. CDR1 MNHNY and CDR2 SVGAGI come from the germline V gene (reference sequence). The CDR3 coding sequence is TGTGCCAGCTCGGCGGGTGAAAAACTGTTTTTT. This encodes CASSAGEKLFF.

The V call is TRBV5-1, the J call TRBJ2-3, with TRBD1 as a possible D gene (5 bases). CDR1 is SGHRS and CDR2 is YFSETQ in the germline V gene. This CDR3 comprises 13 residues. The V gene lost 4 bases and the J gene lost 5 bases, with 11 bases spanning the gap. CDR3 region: CASSREGVDTQYF. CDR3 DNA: TGCGCCAGCAGCCGCGAAGGGGTAGATACGCAGTATTTT.

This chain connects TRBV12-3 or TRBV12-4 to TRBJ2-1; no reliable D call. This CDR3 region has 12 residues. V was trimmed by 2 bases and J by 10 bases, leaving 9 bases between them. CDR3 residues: CASSLISEEQFF. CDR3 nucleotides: TGTGCCAGCAGTTTAATAAGCGAGGAGCAGTTCTTC.